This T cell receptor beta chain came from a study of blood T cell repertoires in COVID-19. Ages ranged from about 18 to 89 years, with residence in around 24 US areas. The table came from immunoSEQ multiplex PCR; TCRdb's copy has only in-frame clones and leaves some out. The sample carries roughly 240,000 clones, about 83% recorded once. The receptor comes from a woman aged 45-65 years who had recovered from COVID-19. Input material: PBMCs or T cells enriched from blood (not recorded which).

In nucleotides, the CDR3 is TGCGCCAGCAGCTTGGCCGGGTCGCCGAACGAGCAGTACTTC. Amino acid sequence: CASSLAGSPNEQYF. The chain recombines TRBV5-1 with TRBJ2-7; D uncertain. The CDR3 contains 14 residues. V gave up 0 bases and J gave up 5 bases, with 12 bases separating them. Germline-derived CDR1 and CDR2 are SGHRS and YFSETQ.